A single sample is the source of the 29 T cell receptor beta chains below, sequenced in a study of beta chain features in type 1 diabetes (dated by TCRdb to 2016 to 2018). The method was the immunoSEQ multiplex PCR assay. All of the isolated RNA was reverse transcribed with the High Capacity cDNA Reverse Transcription Kit, so expressed TCRB transcripts were sequenced. TCRdb limited this immuneACCESS table to in-frame rearrangements with V and J called. A share of clones is missing; checked studies link under half to unresolved V genes, and the rest is unexplained. The sample has 150,000 to 170,000 clones on record, under 13% of them singletons. In total, the top ten clones hold 0.4% to 0.55% of the sample. These receptors' targets are unknown. The paper as a whole reports these results and caveats: Type 1 diabetes patients showed a moderate but significant shortening of TCRB CDR3 length in all four CD4+ subsets.

The sequencing input was central memory CD4+ T cells from blood. The receptor set was obtained from a man aged 25 to 40 with type 1 diabetes.

This clone was counted at least ten times. The CDR3 DNA reads TGTGCCAGCACCTCGGGCTACGAGCAGTACTTC. As protein: CASTSGYEQYF. This chain joins TRBV7-9 and TRBJ2-7; no definite D call. The CDR3 spans 11 residues. The V end lost 7 bases, the J end lost 3 bases, and 7 bases lay between the germline ends. Germline assignment: CDR1 SEHNR and CDR2 FQNEAQ (reference sequence).

This clone was seen a handful of times. The chain links TRBV5-4 to TRBJ2-3, with TRBD1 matching over 9 bases. The CDR3 has 17 amino acids. Germline CDR1 is SGHNT and CDR2 is YYREEE (reference sequence). V lost 4 bases, J lost 4 bases, and 13 bases stayed unmatched. The CDR3 spells CASSPTPGQGGSDTQYF. The CDR3 DNA is TGTGCCAGCAGCCCTACTCCGGGACAGGGAGGGTCAGATACGCAGTATTTT. The whole variable domain, filled in from reference TRBV5-4 and TRBJ2-3, reads ETGVTQSPTHLIKTRGQQVTLRCSSQSGHNTVSWYQQALGQGPQFIFQYYREEENGRGNFPPRFSGLQFPNYSSELNVNALELDDSALYLCASSPTPGQGGSDTQYFGPGTRLTVL.

This clone has more than one count but fewer than ten. This chain links TRBV29-1 with TRBJ2-5, with D perhaps TRBD2 (6 bases). The CDR3 loop spans 13 amino acids. V lost 4 bases and J 4 bases, leaving 13 bases between the germline ends. Germline values: CDR1 SQVTM, CDR2 ANQGSEA. The CDR3, as DNA: TGCAGCGTTGCTGCGGGAAATGGAGAGACCCAGTACTTC. It yields the protein CSVAAGNGETQYF.

This chain joins TRBV7-9 and TRBJ2-7, with 13 positions matching TRBD2. Germline CDR1 and CDR2: SEHNR and FQNEAQ (reference sequence). The CDR3 totals 17 residues. V lost 3 bases, J lost 3 bases, and 8 bases stayed unmatched. The CDR3 loop reads CASSFARTSGGLYEQYF. For the CDR3, the DNA is TGTGCCAGCAGCTTTGCTAGGACTAGCGGGGGACTCTACGAGCAGTACTTC.

This clone was seen only a few times. The V and J genes are TRBV4-1 and TRBJ2-1; TRBD2 matches 9 bases. V lost 4 bases, J lost 4 bases, and 8 bases stayed unmatched. The CDR3 runs to 16 residues. Germline loops: CDR1 MGHRA, CDR2 YSYEKL. The CDR3 DNA reads TGCGCCAGCAGCCTGATTCTAGCGGGGAAGTACAATGAGCAGTTCTTC. This codes for CASSLILAGKYNEQFF.

This clone was found a few times. The chain has TRBV5-4 and TRBJ2-4; D is unclear. Germline values: CDR1 SGHNT, CDR2 YYREEE (reference sequence). Deletions cut 0 bases from V and 4 bases from J, with 8 bases between. The CDR3 has 14 residues. The CDR3 nucleotides read TGTGCCAGCAGCTTGGGGCAAATTAAAAACATTCAGTACTTC. Translated: CASSLGQIKNIQYF.

This clone was seen only a few times. This sequence joins TRBV15 and TRBJ1-5; the D gene is possibly TRBD1 (5 bases). Germline-derived CDR1 and CDR2 are LNHNV and YYDKDF (reference sequence). Between the trimmed V and J ends, which lost 5 bases and 7 bases, there was a span of 18 bases. The CDR3 spans 15 residues. CDR3 amino acids: CATSRTTIREQPQHF. CDR3 in DNA: TGTGCCACCAGCCGGACAACGATCAGGGAACAGCCCCAGCATTTT.

The chain links TRBV7-8 to TRBJ1-3, with D possibly TRBD1 on 6 matching bases. The germline V gene encodes CDR1 SGHVS and CDR2 FQNEAQ. This CDR3 comprises 16 residues. V lost 4 bases, J lost 0 bases, and 13 bases lay in between. The CDR3 sequence: CASSSRGYGSGNTIYF. The CDR3, as DNA: TGTGCCAGCAGCTCCAGGGGCTATGGCTCTGGAAACACCATATATTTT.

The chain links TRBV9 to TRBJ1-2, with a tentative D call TRBD1 (5 bases). V was trimmed by 0 bases and J by 0 bases, leaving 12 bases between them. The CDR3 contains 16 residues. Germline V CDR1 and CDR2: SGDLS, YYNGEE. The CDR3 DNA is TGTGCCAGCAGCGTAGATGGACATCAAGCTAACTATGGCTACACCTTC. Its translation is CASSVDGHQANYGYTF. The full variable domain, with the rest looked up from reference TRBV9 and TRBJ1-2, is DSGVTQTPKHLITATGQRVTLRCSPRSGDLSVYWYQQSLDQGLQFLIQYYNGEERAKGNILERFSAQQFPDLHSELNLSSLELGDSALYFCASSVDGHQANYGYTFGSGTRLTVV.

V is TRBV4-3 and J is TRBJ2-2; D perhaps matches TRBD1 (5 bases). V gave up 2 bases and J gave up 5 bases, with 21 bases separating them. The CDR3 spans 18 residues. CDR1 and CDR2 from the germline V gene are LGHNA and YSLEER. CDR3 loop: CASSQKDLRAGWTGELFF. The CDR3 DNA reads as TGCGCCAGCAGCCAAAAAGACCTAAGGGCAGGGTGGACCGGGGAGCTGTTTTTT.

This clone was seen more than once but under ten times. V and J are TRBV15 and TRBJ2-1, with TRBD2 matching 10 bases. V shed 0 bases, J shed 5 bases, and the junction held 1 base outside the gene matches. Per germline, CDR1 LNHNV and CDR2 YYDKDF (reference sequence). The CDR3 loop spans 15 amino acids. Written as DNA, the CDR3 is TGTGCCACCAGCAGAGAACTAGCGGGACACAATGAGCAGTTCTTC. The encoded protein is CATSRELAGHNEQFF.

The chain links TRBV11-3 to TRBJ2-3, with TRBD2 matching over 15 bases. With 5 bases clipped from V and 4 bases from J, the junction kept 4 bases outside the gene matches. The CDR3 length is 16 residues. Germline V gene lookup returns CDR1 SGHNT and CDR2 YENEEA. CDR3 DNA sequence: TGTGCCAGCAGCCCCGGACTAGCGGGAGGGCCAGATACGCAGTATTTT. This codes for CASSPGLAGGPDTQYF.

This chain links TRBV7-9 with TRBJ1-2; D perhaps matches TRBD1 (6 bases). Germline CDR1 is SEHNR and CDR2 is FQNEAQ (reference sequence). This CDR3 contains 13 residues. V dropped 8 bases and J dropped 3 bases, with 13 bases sitting between them. CDR3 sequence: CASERDTDYGYTF. CDR3 DNA: TGTGCCAGCGAACGGGACACAGACTATGGCTACACCTTC.

This clone was counted between two and nine times. This rearrangement joins TRBV7-2 to TRBJ2-1; tentative D call: TRBD2 (5 bases). V was cut by 6 bases and J by 8 bases, with 29 bases left in between. The germline CDR1 and CDR2 sequences are SGHTA and FQGNSA. CDR3 length equals 18 residues. CDR3 protein: CASSQRWFQRTAVDEQFF. The CDR3 DNA reads TGTGCCAGCAGTCAAAGGTGGTTCCAGCGGACGGCTGTGGATGAGCAGTTCTTC.

The chain is built from TRBV18 and TRBJ2-5; 8 nucleotides match TRBD1. The germline V gene encodes CDR1 KGHSH and CDR2 LQKENI. The CDR3 sequence is 13 residues long. V gave up 5 bases and J gave up 4 bases; unmatched junction bases: 3. Here the CDR3 reads CASSTGGGETQYF. DNA for the CDR3: TGTGCCAGCTCAACAGGGGGTGGAGAGACCCAGTACTTC.

J is TRBJ2-1 and V is TRBV19; 7 bases are a match to TRBD1. Germline CDR1 is LNHDA and CDR2 is SQIVND (reference sequence). V trimming: 0 bases; J trimming: 3 bases; junction bases outside the gene matches: 5. The CDR3 spans 16 residues. The CDR3: CASSIDLAGGYNEQFF. For the CDR3, the DNA is TGTGCCAGTAGTATAGATTTGGCAGGGGGCTACAATGAGCAGTTCTTC.

This clone has more than one count but fewer than ten. The chain employs TRBV28 and TRBJ2-1; no reliable D call. V lost 7 bases and J lost 6, with 16 bases in between. The length of the CDR3 is 14 residues. Germline CDR1 and CDR2: MDHEN and SYDVKM. The DNA of the CDR3 is TGTGCCAGCACCCGGCCTCAGCGCTCCAATGAGCAGTTCTTC. Protein product: CASTRPQRSNEQFF.

In its sample, this clone was seen a few times. J is TRBJ2-1 and V is TRBV21-1; the table gives TRBD1 as D, unverified against the DNA. TRBV21-1 is a pseudogene locus. The CDR3 is made up of 15 amino acids. The CDR3 protein is CASRKAGTGNNEQFF. The CDR3 DNA follows: TGTGCCAGCCGGAAGGCCGGGACAGGGAACAATGAGCAGTTCTTC.

The chain links TRBV5-1 to TRBJ1-1; D possibly corresponds to TRBD1 (6 bases). The V end was cut by 4 bases, the J end by 3 bases, with 16 bases between. Germline CDR1 is SGHRS and CDR2 is YFSETQ. CDR3 length: 15 amino acids. Here the CDR3 reads CASSERTDGYTEAFF. CDR3 nucleotides: TGCGCCAGCAGCGAACGGACAGACGGTTACACTGAAGCTTTCTTT.

The chain recombines TRBV5-1 with TRBJ2-1; D unclear. The CDR3 runs 12 residues. Germline V gene data show CDR1 as SGHRS and CDR2 as YFSETQ. V shed 0 bases and J shed 6 bases, with 4 bases lying between them. CDR3 nucleotide sequence: TGCGCCAGCAGCTTGGACACCAATGAGCAGTTCTTC. Protein: CASSLDTNEQFF.

V is TRBV25-1 and J is TRBJ2-3; possible D gene TRBD2, 6 bases. Germline CDR1 and CDR2: MGHDK and SYGVNS. This CDR3 has 14 residues. The ends were cut back, 3 bases at V and 5 bases at J, with 12 bases in the middle. The CDR3 loop reads CASSDRLVGDTQYF. DNA for the CDR3: TGTGCCAGCAGTGACAGACTAGTTGGAGATACGCAGTATTTT.

This clone appeared a few times. This chain links TRBV4-2 with TRBJ2-1, with D possibly matching TRBD1 (6 bases). The germline gives CDR1 LGHNA, CDR2 YNFKEQ. The CDR3 consists of 16 residues. V was shortened by 1 base and J by 9 bases, with 19 bases between the two germline ends. CDR3 sequence (DNA): TGTGCCAGCAGCCAAGTTAGTGGACAGACAGACACTGAGCAGTTCTTC. Translating gives CASSQVSGQTDTEQFF.

This clone was detected a few times. Other DNA sequences in the same sample also yield this CDR3. The rearrangement uses TRBV7-9 and TRBJ1-5; 8 bases line up with TRBD1. Germline V gene lookup returns CDR1 SEHNR and CDR2 FQNEAQ (reference sequence). V lost 6 bases, J lost 4 bases, and 5 bases stayed unmatched. This CDR3 region has 14 residues. The CDR3 loop is CASSPGQGNQPQHF. The DNA for the CDR3 is TGTGCCAGCAGTCCCGGACAGGGAAATCAGCCCCAGCATTTT.

This clone was counted between two and nine times. V gene TRBV4-1 combines with J gene TRBJ2-1; 7 nucleotides agree with TRBD2. Germline CDR1 and CDR2: MGHRA and YSYEKL. Unmatched junction bases numbered 18, after V lost 1 base and J lost 9 bases. The CDR3 covers 18 residues. The CDR3 sequence: CASSQVGPGAGALPEQFF. The CDR3 nucleotides are TGCGCCAGCAGCCAAGTTGGACCTGGGGCGGGAGCCCTCCCTGAGCAGTTCTTC.

The rearrangement links TRBV5-6 to TRBJ1-5; D is ambiguous. Trimming took 2 bases from V and 3 from J, leaving 9 bases between them. Germline CDR1 and CDR2: SGHDT and YYEEEE. The CDR3 covers 14 residues. The DNA of the CDR3 is TGTGCCAGCAGCTTCGCAGGACTCAATCAGCCCCAGCATTTT. Translated, it gives CASSFAGLNQPQHF.

This clone was seen only a few times. V and J are TRBV7-2 and TRBJ1-3; D is unresolved. Trimming pared 1 base from V and 0 bases from J, leaving 7 bases between. This CDR3 region has 15 residues. Germline loops: CDR1 SGHTA, CDR2 FQGNSA. Here the CDR3 reads CASSLDYYSGNTIYF. The CDR3 nucleotides are TGTGCCAGCAGCTTAGATTACTACTCTGGAAACACCATATATTTT.

This rearrangement joins TRBV7-2 to TRBJ2-3; 7 positions agree with TRBD1. Germline CDR1 is SGHTA and CDR2 is FQGNSA. Trimming at V came to 5 bases and at J to 2 bases, leaving 7 bases not matched to a gene. This CDR3 is built from 15 residues. The CDR3 DNA reads as TGTGCCAGCAGCAATATGGGGACAGTCACAGATACGCAGTATTTT. Protein product: CASSNMGTVTDTQYF.

This clone was observed a few times. V and J are TRBV18 and TRBJ1-3; tentatively, D is TRBD1 (6 bases). Germline V lookup: CDR1 KGHSH, CDR2 LQKENI. The CDR3 totals 15 residues. Trimming removed 2 bases from V and 2 bases from J, with 10 bases in between. CDR3 region: CASSPRGNTGNTIYF. Here the CDR3 DNA reads TGTGCCAGCTCACCAAGGGGGAACACTGGAAACACCATATATTTT.

This clone has just a few counts. J is TRBJ1-2 and V is TRBV30; 7 bases are shared with TRBD1. CDR3 size: 14 residues. Trimming cost V 8 bases and J 4 bases; bases outside gene matches: 13. Germline V lookup: CDR1 GTSNPN, CDR2 SVGIG (reference sequence). In nucleotides, the CDR3 is TGTGCCAGAACCCGGGACAGAGCGGGCTATGGCTACACCTTC. Encoded protein: CARTRDRAGYGYTF.